This TCR beta chain was sequenced for a study of CD8+ T cells in alopecia areata. The overall study: Treatment with tofacitinib (6 to 18 months) was followed by 6 months off drug.

Extraction and reverse transcription of RNA yielded cDNA as the sequencing template. TCRdb's table, derived via immunoSEQ multiplex PCR, lists solely in-frame clones and lacks some. The table has under 300,000 clones, roughly two thirds seen once; the top ten hold 1% to 1.5%. Findings of the study overall: Affected lesional scalp, above all in alopecia totalis/universalis, was more clonal than normal scalp. Sharing of TCRs across patients appeared less clear than in mice, possibly for HLA-related reasons.

Notes on this clone: Its specificity is unknown.

The CDR3 loop spans 15 amino acids. Germline lookup yields CDR1 SQVTM and CDR2 ANQGSEA. V dropped 5 bases and J dropped 3; count of bases not matched to a gene: 9. Source: CD4+ T cells sorted from blood, taken at week 0. This rearrangement joins TRBV29-1 to TRBJ1-1; 10 positions match TRBD1. This TCR derives from a human donor with alopecia areata. CDR3 bases: TGCAGCGTTAAGACAGGGGGCTGGGGAGACACTGAAGCTTTCTTT. Translation gives CSVKTGGWGDTEAFF.